This T cell receptor (beta chain) was found in a study of blood T cell repertoires in COVID-19 (dated by TCRdb to 2020 to 2021). As for the study more broadly: Samples from collaborators originated in the United States, Italy and Spain and spanned both the acute and convalescent phases of COVID-19. The prospective study material was composed of cDNA or gDNA derived from T cells, B-cell-depleted T cells, or PBMCs. Deeply sampled blood TCRbeta repertoires from subjects exposed to, actively infected with, or recovered from COVID-19 were included in the dataset. The repertoires were released in a freely available public database intended as a resource for research on the immune response to SARS-CoV-2. Samples were obtained from the ongoing ImmuneRACE study (first 160 participants) and from 1,200 or so subjects provided by 6 global collaborators. Sample metadata almost always included a de-identified subject ID, COVID-19 status, age in years and sex. Where available, HLA class I and class II types were taken from metadata supplied by the sample provider and were not determined by assay-based typing. The paper as a whole reports these results and caveats: How much clinical and demographic metadata was included differed by source and by participant, and the metadata was provided uncurated.

Participants in the prospective study were enrolled through a virtual design, were aged about 18 to 100 years, and lived in about two dozen United States geographic areas. Cohort assignment in the prospective study relied on participant-reported clinical history from a screening survey and a study questionnaire. Recovered participants in ImmuneRACE Cohort 3 were defined as having two consecutive negative NP/OP PCR tests, clearance from a healthcare professional, or resolution of symptoms. In the prospective study, whole blood, serum and a nasopharyngeal or oropharyngeal swab were collected from each participant by mobile phlebotomists. Over a roughly two-month period, participants in the prospective study had the option of providing additional blood draws and questionnaires. Blood samples from the prospective study were shipped frozen or at room temperature prior to DNA extraction. TCRbeta CDR3 regions were amplified from genomic DNA using the immunoSEQ Assay, a bias-controlled multiplex PCR. The source study handled its data this way. Within the assay, amplification of reference gene primers was used to estimate how many nucleated cells each sample contained. To quantify the absolute abundance of each unique TCRbeta CDR3 rearrangement, sequence reads were collapsed and filtered. For each sample, productive Simpson clonality was calculated as the square root of Simpson's diversity index over productive rearrangements. TCRdb mirrors the immuneACCESS table, restricted to in-frame sequences. Some clones are absent from its copies; in checked studies, under half trace to an unresolved V gene, and the reason for the others is unknown. Clone size and V and J calls were adopted from that table, with D and trimming inferred from the DNA. This sample gives fewer than 400,000 clones in total; about 90% of them show up just once. The ten top clones hold over 4.5% of the sample.

To note about this clone: Its antigen has not been determined. No much larger clone is present one base from it, and per-base qualities are unavailable.

This sequence originates from a man younger than 45 who had recovered from COVID-19. Input material: PBMCs or T cells enriched from blood (not recorded which).

The sequenced DNA: TGTGCCAGCCGGGGGGGCAGGGCACGCGAGCAGTACTTC. Its coded protein is CASRGGRAREQYF. Recombination joined TRBV2 with TRBJ2-7, with 8 middle bases fitting TRBD2. The CDR3 numbers 13 residues from cysteine through phenylalanine. Only the CDR3 region is kept as DNA, spanning 39 bases read in frame from base 1. V is trimmed back by 8 bases and J by 6 bases, and the junction contains 9 bases that no gene match accounts for. CDR1 SNHLY and CDR2 FYNNEI are derived from the germline V gene.